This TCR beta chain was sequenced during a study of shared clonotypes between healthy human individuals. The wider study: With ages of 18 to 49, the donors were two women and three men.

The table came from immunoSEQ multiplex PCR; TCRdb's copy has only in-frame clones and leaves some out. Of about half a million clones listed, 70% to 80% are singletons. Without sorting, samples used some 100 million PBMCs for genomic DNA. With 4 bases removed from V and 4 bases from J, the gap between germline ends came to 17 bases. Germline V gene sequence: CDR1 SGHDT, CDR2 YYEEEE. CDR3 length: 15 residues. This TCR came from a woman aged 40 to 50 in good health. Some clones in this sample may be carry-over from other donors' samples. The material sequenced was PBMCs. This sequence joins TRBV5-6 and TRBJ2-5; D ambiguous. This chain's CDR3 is CASSPNQRTGETQYF. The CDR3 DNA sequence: TGTGCCAGCAGCCCTAACCAGAGGACGGGAGAGACCCAGTACTTC.